The 17 T cell receptor beta chains in this list originate from one sample, sequenced in a study of regulatory dendritic cells for organ transplantation. Their antigen targets remain unknown. Allogeneic regulatory or mature dendritic cells were co-cultured for less than six days with CFSE-labeled sorted T cells at 1:10. Here immunoSEQ multiplex PCR was the method, and the copy in TCRdb shows in-frame clones only, minus some. Altogether 20,000 or so clones are present, 70% to 90% being singletons, with the ten largest covering about 0.68%. Sequencing was done on a sample of naive CD4+ T cells from blood cultured with regulatory dendritic cells. Subset reported: CD45RA+ naive T cells. All receptors come from a human donor in good health.

This chain links TRBV4-2 with TRBJ2-3, with D perhaps matching TRBD1 (6 bases). V lost 2 bases and J lost 1, with 10 bases in between. Germline V gene data show CDR1 as LGHNA and CDR2 as YNFKEQ. The length of the CDR3 is 15 residues. The CDR3 bases are TGTGCCAGCAGCCAAAGGACAGACGGCACAGATACGCAGTATTTT. This codes for CASSQRTDGTDTQYF.

The chain employs TRBV6-5 and TRBJ1-5, with D unresolved. CDR1 and CDR2 (germline): MNHEY, SVGAGI. V lost 5 bases and J lost 7, with 9 bases in between. The CDR3 covers 12 residues. The CDR3 DNA reads as TGTGCCAGCAGTCCGAGGAACCAGCCCCAGCATTTT. It encodes CASSPRNQPQHF.

The chain employs TRBV18 and TRBJ1-2; D ambiguous. Germline loops: CDR1 KGHSH, CDR2 LQKENI. V was pared by 2 bases and J by 5 bases, with 15 bases between. This CDR3 region has 15 residues. The CDR3 region has the DNA TGTGCCAGCTCACCATCGGCGGTACGAGGGTATGGCTACACCTTC. This gives the protein CASSPSAVRGYGYTF.

CDR3 amino acids: CATSNLAGGPMEFF. As DNA, the CDR3 is TGTGCCACCAGCAATCTAGCGGGAGGGCCAATGGAGTTCTTC. This rearrangement joins TRBV15 to TRBJ2-1; 12 bases match TRBD2. The CDR3 spans 14 residues. V lost 4 bases, J lost 14 bases, and 9 bases stayed unmatched. Germline V gene sequence: CDR1 LNHNV, CDR2 YYDKDF (reference sequence).

The genes are TRBV18 and TRBJ2-7; D not certain. Germline values: CDR1 KGHSH, CDR2 LQKENI. This CDR3 spans 13 amino acids. V was shortened by 3 bases and J by 4 bases, with 10 bases between the two germline ends. The CDR3 protein is CASSPGNFYEQYF. The CDR3 DNA reads TGTGCCAGCTCACCTGGGAACTTTTACGAGCAGTACTTC.

This clone was seen a few times. V gene TRBV7-2 combines with J gene TRBJ2-7; D not certain. Germline-derived CDR1 and CDR2 are SGHTA and FQGNSA. This CDR3 region has 12 residues. V was clipped by 3 bases and J by 2 bases, with 5 bases between them. In DNA form, the CDR3 reads TGTGCCAGCAGCTTCGTCGCCTACGAGCAGTACTTC. Its protein product is CASSFVAYEQYF. The whole variable domain, filled in from reference TRBV7-2 and TRBJ2-7, reads GAGVSQSPSNKVTEKGKDVELRCDPISGHTALYWYRQSLGQGLEFLIYFQGNSAPDKSGLPSDRFSAERTGGSVSTLTIQRTQQEDSAVYLCASSFVAYEQYFGPGTRLTVT.

This clone was seen a handful of times. The chain recombines TRBV30 with TRBJ2-3; D uncertain. The germline gives CDR1 GTSNPN, CDR2 SVGIG (reference sequence). The CDR3 spans 13 residues. V was clipped by 0 bases and J by 8 bases, with 12 bases between them. CDR3 nucleotide sequence: TGTGCCTGGAGTGTAACCTCACTCAGTACGCAGTATTTT. Translating it yields CAWSVTSLSTQYF.

V and J are TRBV19 and TRBJ1-4; no firm D call. V was cut by 3 bases and J by 5 bases, with 10 bases left in between. The CDR3 has 14 amino acids. Germline CDR1 and CDR2: LNHDA and SQIVND (reference sequence). The CDR3 spells CASSMQSSNEKLFF. As DNA, the CDR3 is TGTGCCAGTAGTATGCAGAGTTCGAATGAAAAACTGTTTTTT.

This sequence joins TRBV6-5 and TRBJ1-1, with D tentatively TRBD1 (5 bases). V lost 6 bases to trimming and J lost 3 bases, with 11 bases between them. CDR1 and CDR2 from the germline V gene are MNHEY and SVGAGI. CDR3 length: 13 amino acids. The CDR3 DNA reads as TGTGCCAGCAGCTGGGGGGGGGACACTGAAGCTTTCTTT. This codes for CASSWGGDTEAFF.

This clone has a single count. The CDR3 spells CASSAQETQYF. As DNA, the CDR3 is TGTGCCAGCAGCGCCCAAGAGACCCAGTACTTC. The chain links TRBV7-8 to TRBJ2-5; D remains unclear. The CDR3 runs 11 residues. The germline gives CDR1 SGHVS, CDR2 FQNEAQ. With 5 bases removed from V and 1 base from J, the gap between germline ends came to 2 bases.

The chain joins TRBV9 to TRBJ2-6; D is perhaps TRBD1 (6 bases). The CDR3 is 15 residues long. Germline-derived CDR1 and CDR2 are SGDLS and YYNGEE. V was cut by 3 bases and J by 0 bases, with 7 bases left in between. CDR3 sequence reads: CASSGGLSGANVLTF. The CDR3 DNA follows: TGTGCCAGCAGCGGGGGGCTCTCTGGGGCCAACGTCCTGACTTTC.

The chain employs TRBV18 and TRBJ1-1; D is unresolved. Germline V gene sequence: CDR1 KGHSH, CDR2 LQKENI. This CDR3 has 15 amino acids. V lost 4 bases and J lost 2, with 14 bases in between. The chain's CDR3 is CASSLGVGYNTEAFF. Here the CDR3 DNA reads TGTGCCAGCTCACTCGGGGTAGGGTATAACACTGAAGCTTTCTTT. The variable domain in full, completed from reference TRBV18 and TRBJ1-1, reads NAGVMQNPRHLVRRRGQEARLRCSPMKGHSHVYWYRQLPEEGLKFMVYLQKENIIDESGMPKERFSAEFPKEGPSILRIQQVVRGDSAAYFCASSLGVGYNTEAFFGQGTRLTVV.

The rearrangement links TRBV5-4 to TRBJ2-3; D call uncertain. The length of the CDR3 is 14 residues. V was pared by 9 bases and J by 3 bases, with 17 bases between. The germline V gene encodes CDR1 SGHNT and CDR2 YYREEE (reference sequence). The CDR3 coding sequence is TGTGCCACCACGCCCGAACGTTCGACAGATACGCAGTATTTT. This gives the protein CATTPERSTDTQYF.

This rearrangement joins TRBV28 to TRBJ1-2; tentatively, D is TRBD1 (5 bases). Germline assignment: CDR1 MDHEN and CDR2 SYDVKM. This CDR3 spans 14 amino acids. V lost 1 base, J lost 3 bases, and 9 bases lay in between. The CDR3 loop is CASSLSQGDYGYTF. The CDR3 DNA reads as TGTGCCAGCAGTTTATCTCAGGGAGACTATGGCTACACCTTC.

This clone was detected only once. The chain recombines TRBV4-2 with TRBJ1-1; D ambiguous. Germline CDR1 is LGHNA and CDR2 is YNFKEQ. This CDR3 region has 17 residues. V lost 5 bases and J 1 base, leaving 20 bases between the germline ends. The CDR3 sequence: CASSSATTAPSNTEAFF. In DNA form, the CDR3 reads TGTGCCAGCAGCAGTGCGACGACGGCCCCCTCGAACACTGAAGCTTTCTTT.

The rearrangement links TRBV7-3 to TRBJ2-2; a weak D match, TRBD2 (6 bases). Germline V lookup: CDR1 SGHTA, CDR2 FQGTGA. V shed 3 bases and J shed 3 bases, with 11 bases lying between them. The CDR3 spans 15 residues. CDR3 amino acids: CASSLHIADTGELFF. The CDR3 nucleotides are TGTGCCAGCAGCTTGCACATAGCGGACACCGGGGAGCTGTTTTTT. Drawing the rest from reference TRBV7-3 and TRBJ2-2, the complete variable domain is GAGVSQTPSNKVTEKGKYVELRCDPISGHTALYWYRQSLGQGPEFLIYFQGTGAADDSGLPNDRFFAVRPEGSVSTLKIQRTERGDSAVYLCASSLHIADTGELFFGEGSRLTVL.

V and J are TRBV5-8 and TRBJ2-1, with D hard to call. With 1 base removed from V and 0 bases from J, the gap between germline ends came to 8 bases. The CDR3 totals 15 residues. Germline V gives CDR1 SGHTS, CDR2 YDEGEE. The CDR3 region is CASSLWVTSYNEQFF. The CDR3, as DNA: TGTGCCAGCAGCTTGTGGGTAACCTCCTACAATGAGCAGTTCTTC.